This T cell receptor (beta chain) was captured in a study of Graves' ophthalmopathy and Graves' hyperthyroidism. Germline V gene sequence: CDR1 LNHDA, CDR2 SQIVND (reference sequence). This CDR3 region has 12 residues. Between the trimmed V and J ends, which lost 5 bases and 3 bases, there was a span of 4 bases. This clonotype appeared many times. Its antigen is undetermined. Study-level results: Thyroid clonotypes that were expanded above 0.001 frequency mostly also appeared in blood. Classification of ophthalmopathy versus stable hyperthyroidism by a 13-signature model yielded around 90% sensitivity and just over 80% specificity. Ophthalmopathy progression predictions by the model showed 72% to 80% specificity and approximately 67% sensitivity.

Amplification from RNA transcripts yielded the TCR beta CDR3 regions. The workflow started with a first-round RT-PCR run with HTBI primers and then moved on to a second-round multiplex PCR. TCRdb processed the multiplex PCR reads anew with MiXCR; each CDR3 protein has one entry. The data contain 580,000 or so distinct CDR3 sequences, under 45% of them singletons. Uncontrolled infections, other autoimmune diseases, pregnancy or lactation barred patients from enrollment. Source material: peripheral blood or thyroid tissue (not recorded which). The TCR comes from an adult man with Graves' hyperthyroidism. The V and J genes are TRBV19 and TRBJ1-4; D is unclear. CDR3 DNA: TGTGCCAGTAGTGGGGCTAATGAAAAACTGTTTTTT. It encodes CASSGANEKLFF.